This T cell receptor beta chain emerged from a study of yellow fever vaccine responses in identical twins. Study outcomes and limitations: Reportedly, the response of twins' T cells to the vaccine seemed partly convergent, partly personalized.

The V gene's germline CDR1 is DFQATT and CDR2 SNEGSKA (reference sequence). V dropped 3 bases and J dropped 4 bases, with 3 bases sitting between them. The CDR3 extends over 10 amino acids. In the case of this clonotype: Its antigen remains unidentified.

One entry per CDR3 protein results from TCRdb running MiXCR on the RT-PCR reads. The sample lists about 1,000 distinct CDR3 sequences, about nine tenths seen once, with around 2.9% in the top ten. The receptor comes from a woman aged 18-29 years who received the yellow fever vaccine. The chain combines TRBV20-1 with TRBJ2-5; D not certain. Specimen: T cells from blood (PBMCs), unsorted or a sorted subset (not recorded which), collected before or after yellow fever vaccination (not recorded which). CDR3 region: CSASGETQYF. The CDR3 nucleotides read TGCAGTGCTAGTGGAGAGACCCAGTACTTC.